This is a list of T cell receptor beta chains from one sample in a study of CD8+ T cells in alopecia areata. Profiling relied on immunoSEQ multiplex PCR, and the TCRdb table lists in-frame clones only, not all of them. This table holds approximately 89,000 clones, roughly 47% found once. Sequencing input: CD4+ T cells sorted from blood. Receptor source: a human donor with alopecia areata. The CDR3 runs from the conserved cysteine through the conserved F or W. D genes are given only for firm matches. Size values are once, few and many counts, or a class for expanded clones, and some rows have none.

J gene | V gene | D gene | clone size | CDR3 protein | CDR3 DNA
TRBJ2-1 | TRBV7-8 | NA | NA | CASSLAGSDEQFF | TGTGCCAGCAGCTTAGCGGGGAGCGATGAGCAGTTCTTC
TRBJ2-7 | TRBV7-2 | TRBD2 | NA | CASSPDAGGRATEQYF | TGTGCCAGCAGCCCCGACGCCGGCGGGAGGGCCACCGAGCAGTACTTC
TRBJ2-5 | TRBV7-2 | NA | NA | CASSISVQETQYF | TGTGCCAGCAGCATCTCGGTCCAAGAGACCCAGTACTTC
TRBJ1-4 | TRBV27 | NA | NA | CASRDPNEKLFF | TGTGCCAGCAGAGATCCTAATGAAAAACTGTTTTTT
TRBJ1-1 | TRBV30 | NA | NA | CAWSVSVVNTEAFF | TGTGCCTGGAGTGTCAGCGTAGTGAACACTGAAGCTTTCTTT
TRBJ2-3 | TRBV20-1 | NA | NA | CSANSVATQYF | TGCAGTGCCAATTCGGTAGCTACGCAGTATTTT
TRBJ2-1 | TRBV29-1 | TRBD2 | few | CSVDRSGGASEQFF | TGCAGCGTTGATCGTAGCGGGGGGGCCAGTGAGCAGTTCTTC
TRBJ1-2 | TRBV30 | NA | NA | CAWSVLGTGYGYTF | TGTGCCTGGAGTGTACTCGGGACGGGCTATGGCTACACCTTC
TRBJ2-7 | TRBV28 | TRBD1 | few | CASRSWGTDSYEQYF | TGTGCCAGCAGGTCCTGGGGGACAGACTCCTACGAGCAGTACTTC
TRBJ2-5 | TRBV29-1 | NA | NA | CSVVGETQYF | TGCAGCGTTGTGGGGGAGACCCAGTACTTC
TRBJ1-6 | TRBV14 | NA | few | CASSQVGGSPLHF | TGTGCCAGCAGCCAAGTTGGGGGTTCACCCCTCCACTTT
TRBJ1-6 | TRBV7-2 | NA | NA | CASSSRLRRDSPLHF | TGTGCCAGCAGCTCTAGACTCCGCCGGGACTCACCCCTCCACTTT
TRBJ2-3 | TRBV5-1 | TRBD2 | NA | CASQLGGSLDTQYF | TGCGCCAGCCAACTCGGGGGGTCATTGGATACGCAGTATTTT
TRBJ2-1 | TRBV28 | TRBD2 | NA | CASRPGGSSNEQFF | TGTGCCAGCCGGCCGGGAGGTAGCTCCAATGAGCAGTTCTTC
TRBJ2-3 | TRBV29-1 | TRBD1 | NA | CSAQTGGTDTQYF | TGCAGCGCTCAGACAGGGGGTACAGATACGCAGTATTTT
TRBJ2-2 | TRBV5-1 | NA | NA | CASREGLNTGELFF | TGCGCCAGCAGGGAAGGGTTAAACACCGGGGAGCTGTTTTTT
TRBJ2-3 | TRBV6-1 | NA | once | CASSEQGSLDTQYF | TGTGCCAGCAGTGAACAGGGTAGCCTTGATACGCAGTATTTT
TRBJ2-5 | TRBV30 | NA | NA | CAWVATRQRASETQYF | TGTGCCTGGGTCGCGACCCGACAGAGGGCCTCGGAGACCCAGTACTTC
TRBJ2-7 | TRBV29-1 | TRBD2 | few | CSAGGRAGGLGEQYF | TGCAGCGCTGGGGGGCGTGCGGGAGGTTTGGGTGAGCAGTACTTC
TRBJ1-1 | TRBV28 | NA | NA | CASSAGPHEYTEAFF | TGTGCCAGCAGTGCTGGGCCCCATGAATACACTGAAGCTTTCTTT
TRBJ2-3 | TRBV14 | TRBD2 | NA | CASSQRASGLADTQYF | TGTGCCAGCAGCCAACGTGCTAGCGGGCTTGCAGATACGCAGTATTTT
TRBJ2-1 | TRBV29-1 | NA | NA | CSVEDVRGGDNEQFF | TGCAGCGTTGAAGATGTAAGAGGAGGAGACAATGAGCAGTTCTTC
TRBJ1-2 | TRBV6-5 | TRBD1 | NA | CASRIQGSYGYTF | TGTGCCAGCAGGATACAGGGGAGCTATGGCTACACCTTC
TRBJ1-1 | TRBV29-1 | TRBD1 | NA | CSVEDFWDREAFF | TGCAGCGTTGAAGATTTCTGGGACAGGGAAGCTTTCTTT
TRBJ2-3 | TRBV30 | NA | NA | CAWTTLGADTQYF | TGTGCCTGGACTACTCTGGGGGCAGATACGCAGTATTTT
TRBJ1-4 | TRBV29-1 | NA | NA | CSVGGRGIEKLFF | TGCAGCGTTGGGGGCAGGGGCATTGAAAAACTGTTTTTT
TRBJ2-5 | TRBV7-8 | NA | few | CASSLTSGSRETQYF | TGTGCCAGCAGCTTAACCTCGGGTAGCAGAGAGACCCAGTACTTC
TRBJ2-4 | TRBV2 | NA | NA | CASSLGHPADIQYF | TGTGCCAGCAGCCTCGGTCACCCGGCGGACATTCAGTACTTC
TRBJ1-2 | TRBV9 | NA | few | CASSSGGQEKPYGYTF | TGTGCCAGCAGCTCGGGGGGGCAGGAGAAACCCTATGGCTACACCTTC
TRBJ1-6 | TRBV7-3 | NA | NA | CASSLSGGNNSPLHF | TGTGCCAGCAGCTTAAGCGGCGGGAATAATTCACCCCTCCACTTT
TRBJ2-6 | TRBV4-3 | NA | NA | CAAGFSSSGANVLTF | TGCGCCGCAGGGTTCTCCTCATCTGGGGCCAACGTCCTGACTTTC
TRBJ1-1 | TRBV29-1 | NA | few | CSVDTEAFF | TGCAGCGTTGATACTGAAGCTTTCTTT
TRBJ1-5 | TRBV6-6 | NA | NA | CASRRPGASNQPQHF | TGTGCCAGCAGACGACCAGGGGCCAGCAATCAGCCCCAGCATTTT
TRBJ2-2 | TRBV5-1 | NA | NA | CASSLALGDTGELFF | TGCGCCAGCAGCTTGGCCCTGGGGGACACCGGGGAGCTGTTTTTT